This T cell receptor beta chain was profiled in a study of Graves' ophthalmopathy and Graves' hyperthyroidism. Scientists amplified the TCR beta CDR3 regions from RNA transcripts. HTBI-primed RT-PCR formed the first round, and a multiplex PCR formed the second. TCRdb ran MiXCR on the multiplex PCR reads and lists one entry per CDR3 protein. The sample contains 600,000 to 700,000 distinct CDR3 sequences, under 50% of which appear only once. This clonotype was observed at least ten times. Its specificity is unknown. Study-wide results and limits: The model's ophthalmopathy progression predictions had approximately 65% sensitivity and 72.22% specificity. The majority of expanded thyroid clonotypes above 0.001 frequency also occurred in blood.

The CDR3 runs to 16 residues. Germline V gene sequence: CDR1 ENHRY, CDR2 SYGVKD. Between the trimmed V and J ends, which lost 6 bases and 0 bases, there was a span of 12 bases. The TCR was taken from an adult man with Graves' ophthalmopathy. The sample was peripheral blood. This chain joins TRBV10-3 and TRBJ2-6; D perhaps matches TRBD1 (5 bases). As DNA, the CDR3 is TGTGCCATCAGGTCAACAGGTATCTCTGGGGCCAACGTCCTGACTTTC. Translation gives CAIRSTGISGANVLTF.